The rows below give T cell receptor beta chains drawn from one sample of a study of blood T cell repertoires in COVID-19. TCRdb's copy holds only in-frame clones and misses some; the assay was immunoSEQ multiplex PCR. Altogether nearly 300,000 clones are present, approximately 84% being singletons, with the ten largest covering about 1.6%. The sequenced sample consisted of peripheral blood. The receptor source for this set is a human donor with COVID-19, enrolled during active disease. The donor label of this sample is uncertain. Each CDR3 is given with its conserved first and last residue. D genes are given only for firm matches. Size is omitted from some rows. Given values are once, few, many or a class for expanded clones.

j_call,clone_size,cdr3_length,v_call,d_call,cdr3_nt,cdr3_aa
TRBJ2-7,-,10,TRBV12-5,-,TGTGCTAGTGGGTTCAACGAGCAGTACTTC,CASGFNEQYF
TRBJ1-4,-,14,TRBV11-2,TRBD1,TGTGCCAGCAGCTTAGATCGGGACAGCGGAAAACTGTTTTTT,CASSLDRDSGKLFF
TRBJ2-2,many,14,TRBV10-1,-,TGCGCCAGTCGGGTAGCGGCAGACACCGGGGAGCTGTTTTTT,CASRVAADTGELFF
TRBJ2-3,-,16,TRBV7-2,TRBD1,TGTGCCAGCAGCTTAATAGGGACAGGGGGTTTAGATACGCAGTATTTT,CASSLIGTGGLDTQYF
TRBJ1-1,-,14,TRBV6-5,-,TGTGCCAGCAGGGCGGGCGGGATGAACACTGAAGCTTTCTTT,CASRAGGMNTEAFF
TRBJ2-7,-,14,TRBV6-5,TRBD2,TGTGCCAGCACCAGACTAGCGGGATCTTACGAGCAGTACTTC,CASTRLAGSYEQYF
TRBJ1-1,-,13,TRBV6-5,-,TGTGCCAGCGTCCCCACCGGGGGGACTGAAGCTTTCTTT,CASVPTGGTEAFF
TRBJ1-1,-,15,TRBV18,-,TGTGCCAGCTCACCGCGAGCGGCGGGTGGAACTGAAGCTTTCTTT,CASSPRAAGGTEAFF
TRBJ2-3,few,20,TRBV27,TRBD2,TGTGCCAGCAGTTATGGAGAGGGACTAGCGGGACGGACAGGTACAGATACGCAGTATTTT,CASSYGEGLAGRTGTDTQYF
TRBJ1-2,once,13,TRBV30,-,TGTGCCTGGAATACAGGGTCCCTATATGGCTACACCTTC,CAWNTGSLYGYTF
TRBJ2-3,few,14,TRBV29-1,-,TGCAGCGTTGGAGGACCCGAGGGGGCAGATACGCAGTATTTT,CSVGGPEGADTQYF
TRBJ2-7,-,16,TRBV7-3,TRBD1,TGTGCCAGCAGCTTAATAACAGGGGCTCCCCCCTACGAGCAGTACTTC,CASSLITGAPPYEQYF
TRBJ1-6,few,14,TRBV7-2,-,TGTGCCAGCAGCCCCTCGGGGGTAGCCTTACCCCTCCACTTT,CASSPSGVALPLHF
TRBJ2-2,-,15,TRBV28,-,TGTGCCAGCAGTTTACCCCAGGCGAACACCGGGGAGCTGTTTTTT,CASSLPQANTGELFF
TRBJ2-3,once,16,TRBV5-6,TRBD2,TGTGCCAGCAGCCGGGTGGGACTAGCGGGAGAAGATACGCAGTATTTT,CASSRVGLAGEDTQYF
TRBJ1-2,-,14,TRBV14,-,TGTGCCAGCAGCCAGGGCGGGCGGTTCTATGGCTACACCTTC,CASSQGGRFYGYTF
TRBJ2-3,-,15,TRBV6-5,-,TGTGCCAGCAAAGGGAGTCGCGGACTCACAGATACGCAGTATTTT,CASKGSRGLTDTQYF
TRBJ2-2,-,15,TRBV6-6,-,TGTGCCAGCCAAACATACGCAGGGGACGCCGGGGAGCTGTTTTTT,CASQTYAGDAGELFF
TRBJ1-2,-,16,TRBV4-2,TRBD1,TGTGCCAGCAGCCCCACTCTCACAGGGGACCACTATGGCTACACCTTC,CASSPTLTGDHYGYTF
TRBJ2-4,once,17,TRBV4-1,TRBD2,TGCGCCAGCAGCCAAGCTAGCGGGGGGGCAGCCAAAAACATTCAGTACTTC,CASSQASGGAAKNIQYF
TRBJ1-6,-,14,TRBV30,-,TGTGCCTGGACGCAGGGCTTCTATAATTCACCCCTCCACTTT,CAWTQGFYNSPLHF
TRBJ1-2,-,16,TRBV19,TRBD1,TGTGCCAGTAGGGCCCATAAAGTGGGACAGCAGTATGGCTACACCTTC,CASRAHKVGQQYGYTF
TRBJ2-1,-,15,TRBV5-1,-,TGCGCCAGCAGCTTGGATAGCGGACCGTACAATGAGCAGTTCTTC,CASSLDSGPYNEQFF
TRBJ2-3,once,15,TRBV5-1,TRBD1,TGCGCCAGCAAGACGACAGGGGGTTCCACAGATACGCAGTATTTT,CASKTTGGSTDTQYF
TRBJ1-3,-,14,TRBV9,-,TGTGCCAGCAGCGTAGGCAGGGCTGGAAACACCATATATTTT,CASSVGRAGNTIYF
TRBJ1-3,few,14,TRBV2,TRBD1,TGTGCCAGCAGGGGGACAGGGAGGGGAAACACCATATATTTT,CASRGTGRGNTIYF
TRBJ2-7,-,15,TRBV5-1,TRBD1,TGCGCCAGCAGCTTGGTCCAGGGGGCGTCCTACGAGCAGTACTTC,CASSLVQGASYEQYF
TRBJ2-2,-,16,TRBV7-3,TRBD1,TGTGCCAGCAGCCTCCTGCCAGGGGGCAACACCGGGGAGCTGTTTTTT,CASSLLPGGNTGELFF
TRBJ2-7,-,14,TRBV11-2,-,TGTGCCAGCAGCTTCTTCGGTTCCTCCTACGAGCAGTACTTC,CASSFFGSSYEQYF
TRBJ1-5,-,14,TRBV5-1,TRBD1,TGCGCCAGCAGCGTGACAGGGGGCAATCAGCCCCAGCATTTT,CASSVTGGNQPQHF
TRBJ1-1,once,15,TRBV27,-,TGTGCCAGCAGTTTATCGCGGGGAGGAAACACTGAAGCTTTCTTT,CASSLSRGGNTEAFF